The present TCR beta chain was sequenced within a study of beta chain features in type 1 diabetes. Expressed TCRB transcripts were sequenced after all isolated RNA was converted to cDNA. Sequenced by immunoSEQ multiplex PCR; TCRdb stores in-frame clones only, minus some. The repertoire holds about 290,000 clones, with 8% as singletons. Study outcomes and limitations: PCR might favor shorter templates, but any such skew would affect patients and controls equally. Healthy donors had naive, central memory and Treg TCRB repertoires that appeared less similar than those seen among patients.

V gave up 2 bases and J gave up 6 bases; unmatched junction bases: 1. CDR1 and CDR2 (germline): SGHKS, YYEKEE (reference sequence). This CDR3 is built from 12 residues. About this clone: Its matching antigen is unknown. The same CDR3 can be traced to other DNA sequences in this sample.

This receptor was identified in a woman aged 18-30 years in good health. Sequencing used central memory CD4+ T cells from blood. This chain links TRBV5-5 with TRBJ1-2, with TRBD1 matching over 7 bases. In DNA form, the CDR3 reads TGTGCCAGCAGCTTAGACAGGGATGGCTACACCTTC. It translates to CASSLDRDGYTF.